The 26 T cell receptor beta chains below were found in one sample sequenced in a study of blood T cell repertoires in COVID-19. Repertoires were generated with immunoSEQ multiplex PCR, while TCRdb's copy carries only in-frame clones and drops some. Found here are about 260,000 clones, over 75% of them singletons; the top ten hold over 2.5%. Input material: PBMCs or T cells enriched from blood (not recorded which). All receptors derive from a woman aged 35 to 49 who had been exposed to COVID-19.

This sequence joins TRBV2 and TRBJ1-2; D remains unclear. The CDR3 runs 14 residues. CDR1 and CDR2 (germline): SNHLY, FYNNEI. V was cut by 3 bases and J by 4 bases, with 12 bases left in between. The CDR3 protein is CASSESRMSYGYTF. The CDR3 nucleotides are TGTGCCAGCAGTGAGTCCAGGATGAGCTATGGCTACACCTTC.

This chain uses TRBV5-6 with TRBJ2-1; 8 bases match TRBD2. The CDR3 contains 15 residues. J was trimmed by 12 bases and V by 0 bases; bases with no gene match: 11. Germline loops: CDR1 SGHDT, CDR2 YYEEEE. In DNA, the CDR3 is TGTGCCAGCAGCTTGGGAGGAGCGGGAGACGGCTGGCAGTTCTTC. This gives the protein CASSLGGAGDGWQFF.

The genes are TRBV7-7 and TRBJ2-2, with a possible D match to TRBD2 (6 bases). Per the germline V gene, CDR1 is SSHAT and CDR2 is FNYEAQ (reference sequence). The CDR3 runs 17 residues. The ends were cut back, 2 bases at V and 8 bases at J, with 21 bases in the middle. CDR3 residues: CASSLNSRGLPWGELFF. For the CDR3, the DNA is TGTGCCAGCAGCTTAAACTCTAGAGGACTACCCTGGGGGGAGCTGTTTTTT.

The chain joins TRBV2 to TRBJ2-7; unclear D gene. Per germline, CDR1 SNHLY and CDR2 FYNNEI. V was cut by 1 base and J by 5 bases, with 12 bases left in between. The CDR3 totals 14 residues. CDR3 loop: CASSEDPADDEQYV. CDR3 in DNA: TGTGCCAGCAGTGAAGACCCCGCGGATGACGAGCAGTACGTC.

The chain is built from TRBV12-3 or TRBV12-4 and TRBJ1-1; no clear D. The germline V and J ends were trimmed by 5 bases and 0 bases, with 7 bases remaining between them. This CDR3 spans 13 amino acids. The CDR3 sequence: CASSPQVNTEAFF. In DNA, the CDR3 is TGTGCCAGCAGTCCCCAGGTGAACACTGAAGCTTTCTTT.

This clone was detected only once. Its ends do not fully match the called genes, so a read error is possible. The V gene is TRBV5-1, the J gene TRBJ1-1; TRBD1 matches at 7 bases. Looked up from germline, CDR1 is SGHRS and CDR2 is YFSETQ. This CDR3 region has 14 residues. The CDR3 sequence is CASSPGGTEISAFF. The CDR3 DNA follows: TGTGCCAGCAGCCCAGGAGGGACAGAGATCTCGGCTTTCTTT.

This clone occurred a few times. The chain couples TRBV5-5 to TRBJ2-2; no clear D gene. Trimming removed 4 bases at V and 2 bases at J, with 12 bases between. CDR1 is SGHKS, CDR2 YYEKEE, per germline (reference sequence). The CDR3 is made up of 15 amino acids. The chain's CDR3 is CASSRLASNTGELFF. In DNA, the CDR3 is TGTGCCAGCAGCCGTTTAGCATCCAACACCGGGGAGCTGTTTTTT.

CDR3 DNA sequence: TGTGCCAGCAGTTTAATCGGGGGGGGCTATGGCTACACCTTC. Translation: CASSLIGGGYGYTF. V and J are TRBV27 and TRBJ1-2; maybe TRBD1 (5 bases). Germline CDR1 is MNHEY and CDR2 is SMNVEV (reference sequence). The ends were cut back, 2 bases at V and 4 bases at J, with 11 bases in the middle. CDR3 length: 14 amino acids.

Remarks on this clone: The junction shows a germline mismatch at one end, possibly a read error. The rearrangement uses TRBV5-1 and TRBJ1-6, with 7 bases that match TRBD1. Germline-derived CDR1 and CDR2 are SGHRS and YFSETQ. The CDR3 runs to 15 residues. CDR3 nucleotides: TGTGCCAGCAGAGTCCGACAGGGCAATAATTCACCCCTCCACTTT. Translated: CASRVRQGNNSPLHF.

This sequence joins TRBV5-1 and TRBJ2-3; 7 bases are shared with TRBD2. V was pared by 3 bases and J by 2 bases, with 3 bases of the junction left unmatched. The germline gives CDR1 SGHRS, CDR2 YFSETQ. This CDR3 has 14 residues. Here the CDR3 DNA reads TGCGCCAGCAGCTCCGGGGGGTACACAGATACGCAGTATTTT. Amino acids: CASSSGGYTDTQYF.

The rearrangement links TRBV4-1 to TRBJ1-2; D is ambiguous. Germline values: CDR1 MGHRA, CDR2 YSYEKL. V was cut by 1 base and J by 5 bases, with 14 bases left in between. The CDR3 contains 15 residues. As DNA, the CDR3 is TGCGCCAGCAGCCAAGGATCACTTGAGGTTTATGGCTACACCTTC. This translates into CASSQGSLEVYGYTF.

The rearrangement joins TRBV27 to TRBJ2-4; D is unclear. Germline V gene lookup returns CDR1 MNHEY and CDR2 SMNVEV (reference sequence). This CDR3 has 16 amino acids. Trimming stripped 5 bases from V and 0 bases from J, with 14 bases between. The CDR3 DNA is TGTGCCAGCAGTAAAGACTCATCCCTAGCCAAAAACATTCAGTACTTC. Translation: CASSKDSSLAKNIQYF.

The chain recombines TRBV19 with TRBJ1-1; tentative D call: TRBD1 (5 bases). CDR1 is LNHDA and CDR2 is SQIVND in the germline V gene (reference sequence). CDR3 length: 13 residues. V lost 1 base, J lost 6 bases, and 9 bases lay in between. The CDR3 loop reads CASSIGGGPEAFF. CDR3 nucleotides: TGTGCCAGTAGTATAGGCGGGGGACCTGAAGCTTTCTTT.

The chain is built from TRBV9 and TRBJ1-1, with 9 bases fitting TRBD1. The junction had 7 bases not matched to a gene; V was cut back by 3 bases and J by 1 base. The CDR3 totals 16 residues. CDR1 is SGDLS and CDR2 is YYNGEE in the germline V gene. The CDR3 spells CASSDRPQGANTEAFF. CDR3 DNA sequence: TGTGCCAGCAGCGATCGTCCACAGGGGGCGAACACTGAAGCTTTCTTT.

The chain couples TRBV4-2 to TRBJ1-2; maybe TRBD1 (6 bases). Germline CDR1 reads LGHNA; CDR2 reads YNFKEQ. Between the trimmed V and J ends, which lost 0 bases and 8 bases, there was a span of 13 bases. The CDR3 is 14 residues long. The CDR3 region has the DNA TGTGCCAGCAGCCAAGATAAGCAGGGGCCCGGCTACACCTTC. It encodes CASSQDKQGPGYTF.

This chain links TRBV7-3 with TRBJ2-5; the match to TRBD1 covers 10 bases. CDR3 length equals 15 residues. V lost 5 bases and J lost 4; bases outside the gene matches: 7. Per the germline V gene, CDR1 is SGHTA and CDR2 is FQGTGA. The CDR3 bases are TGTGCCAGCAGCCCCCAAGGACAGGGGGGAGAGACCCAGTACTTC. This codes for CASSPQGQGGETQYF.

CDR3 sequence (DNA): TGTGCCAGCAGTCCCGGGACAGGTAGCACAGATACGCAGTATTTT. The encoded protein is CASSPGTGSTDTQYF. The chain uses TRBV6-6 and TRBJ2-3; the match to TRBD1 covers 8 bases. The V segment lost 5 bases and the J segment 0 bases; nucleotides outside the gene matches: 4. CDR1 is MNHNY and CDR2 is SVGAGI in the germline V gene (reference sequence). The CDR3 has 15 amino acids.

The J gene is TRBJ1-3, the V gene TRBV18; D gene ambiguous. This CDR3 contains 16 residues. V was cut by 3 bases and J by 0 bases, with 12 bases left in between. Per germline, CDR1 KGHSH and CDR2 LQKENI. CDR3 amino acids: CASSPTHLTSGNTIYF. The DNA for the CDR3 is TGTGCCAGCTCACCCACACACCTTACCTCTGGAAACACCATATATTTT.

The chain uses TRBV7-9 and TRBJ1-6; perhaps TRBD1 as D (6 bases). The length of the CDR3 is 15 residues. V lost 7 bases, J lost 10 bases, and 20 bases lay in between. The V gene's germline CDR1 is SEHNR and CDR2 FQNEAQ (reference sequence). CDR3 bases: TGTGCCAGCACCCCCCGGGAGGGGGGCGGATCACCCCTCCACTTT. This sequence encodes CASTPREGGGSPLHF.

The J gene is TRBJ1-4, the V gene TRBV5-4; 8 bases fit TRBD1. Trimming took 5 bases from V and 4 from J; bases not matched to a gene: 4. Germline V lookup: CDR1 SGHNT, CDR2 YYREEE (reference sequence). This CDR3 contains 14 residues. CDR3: CASSQGAHNEKLFF. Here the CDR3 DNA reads TGTGCCAGCAGTCAGGGGGCTCATAATGAAAAACTGTTTTTT.

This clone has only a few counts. The CDR3, as DNA: TGTGCCAGCAGCGTGAATAGCGGGGACACGCTGCGCACAGATACGCAGTATTTT. Translation: CASSVNSGDTLRTDTQYF. The J gene is TRBJ2-3, the V gene TRBV9; 8 bases are shared with TRBD2. This CDR3 contains 18 residues. Trimming removed 2 bases from V and 1 base from J; junction bases left unmatched: 12. CDR1 and CDR2 (germline): SGDLS, YYNGEE.

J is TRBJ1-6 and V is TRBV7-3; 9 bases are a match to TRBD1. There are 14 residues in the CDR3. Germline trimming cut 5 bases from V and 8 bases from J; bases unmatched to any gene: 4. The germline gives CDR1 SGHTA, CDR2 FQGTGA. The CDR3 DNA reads TGTGCCAGCAGCATCCGGGACAGGGATTCACCCCTCCACTTT. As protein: CASSIRDRDSPLHF.

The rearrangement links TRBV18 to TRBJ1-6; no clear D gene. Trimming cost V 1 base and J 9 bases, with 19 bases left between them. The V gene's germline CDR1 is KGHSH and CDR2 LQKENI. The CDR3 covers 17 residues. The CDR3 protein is CASSPREFNGDSSPLHF. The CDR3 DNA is TGTGCCAGCTCACCACGGGAGTTCAATGGGGATTCTTCACCCCTCCACTTT.

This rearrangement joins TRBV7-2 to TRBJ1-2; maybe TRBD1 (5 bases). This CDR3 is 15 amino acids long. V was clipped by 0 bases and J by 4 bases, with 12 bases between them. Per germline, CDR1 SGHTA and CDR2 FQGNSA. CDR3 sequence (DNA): TGTGCCAGCAGCTTAGCGCACGGGGGTCGCTATGGCTACACCTTC. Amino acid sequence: CASSLAHGGRYGYTF.

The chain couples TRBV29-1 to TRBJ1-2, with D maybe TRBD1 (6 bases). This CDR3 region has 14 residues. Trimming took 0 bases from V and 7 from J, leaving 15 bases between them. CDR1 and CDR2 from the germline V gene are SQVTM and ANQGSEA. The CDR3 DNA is TGCAGCGTTGAAGATTTGGCAGGGGCCCTTGGCTACACCTTC. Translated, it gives CSVEDLAGALGYTF.

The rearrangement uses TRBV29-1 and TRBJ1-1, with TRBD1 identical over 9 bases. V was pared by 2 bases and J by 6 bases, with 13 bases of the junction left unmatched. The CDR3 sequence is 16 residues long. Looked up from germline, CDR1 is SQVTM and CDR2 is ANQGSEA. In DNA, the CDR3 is TGCAGCGTTGAATCTGGGACGGACAGGGGTGTAGCTGAAGCTTTCTTT. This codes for CSVESGTDRGVAEAFF.